This T cell receptor (beta chain) is from a study of blood T cells in healthy people across ages. Study-wide context: Roughly one uniquely barcoded beta molecule per two T cells was captured.

Study-wide results and caveats: Bulk PBMC profiling left naive and antigen-experienced comparisons inconclusive.

Together with a sample-barcoded 5' primer, a J-beta primer mix was included in a second PCR lasting about 7 to 12 cycles. MiXCR, run by TCRdb on the 5' RACE reads, gives a single entry per CDR3 protein. The sample consists of about 1.5 million distinct CDR3 sequences, about 42% of them appearing once. The CDR3 consists of 12 residues. J was trimmed by 11 bases and V by 7 bases; bases with no gene match: 13. CDR1 is SQVTM, CDR2 ANQGSEA, per germline. Comment on this clonotype: Its matching antigen is unknown.

The sample consisted of blood. The origin of this receptor is a woman younger than 35 in good health. This rearrangement joins TRBV29-1 to TRBJ2-5; 7 nucleotides align to TRBD2. This CDR3 is CSGEGIANEQYF. CDR3 DNA: TGCAGCGGGGAGGGAATAGCTAATGAGCAGTACTTC.